Listed below are T cell receptor beta chains from one sample, sequenced in a study of T cell responses to AZD1222 COVID-19 vaccine. The method was immunoSEQ multiplex PCR; TCRdb's version includes in-frame clones alone and lacks a portion of them. The data show about 110,000 clones, around 89% seen once. The sample consisted of peripheral blood, taken on day 0 of AZD1222 vaccination. These receptors came from an adult in good health. Both conserved end residues are part of each CDR3. The D gene is left open where the match is weak. Clone sizes are given selectively: once, few, many, or a class where the clone is expanded.

clone size: -; J gene: TRBJ1-4; V gene: TRBV5-8; D gene: -; CDR3 DNA: TGTGCCAGCAGTGGCGGGGGGGGGATATGGACTAATGAAAAACTGTTTTTT; CDR3 protein: CASSGGGGIWTNEKLFF
clone size: -; J gene: TRBJ1-2; V gene: TRBV5-1; D gene: -; CDR3 DNA: TGCGCCAGCAGCTCACTCTTGGACGGTGGCTACACCTTC; CDR3 protein: CASSSLLDGGYTF
clone size: few; J gene: TRBJ2-2; V gene: TRBV4-1; D gene: -; CDR3 DNA: TGCGCCAGCAGCCAAGACCGCCTCAAGCGGAACACCGGGGAGCTGTTTTTT; CDR3 protein: CASSQDRLKRNTGELFF
clone size: -; J gene: TRBJ2-7; V gene: TRBV19; D gene: -; CDR3 DNA: TGTGCCAGTAGTATGCGTAGGGGAGAAGGCCACGAGCAGTACTTC; CDR3 protein: CASSMRRGEGHEQYF
clone size: -; J gene: TRBJ1-3; V gene: TRBV6-6; D gene: TRBD1; CDR3 DNA: TGTGCCACGATGACAGGGGCTGGAAACACCATATATTTT; CDR3 protein: CATMTGAGNTIYF
clone size: -; J gene: TRBJ1-3; V gene: TRBV5-1; D gene: -; CDR3 DNA: TGCGCCAGCAGCTTGGGTGGGACTGGAAACACCATATATTTT; CDR3 protein: CASSLGGTGNTIYF
clone size: -; J gene: TRBJ1-2; V gene: TRBV30; D gene: TRBD1; CDR3 DNA: TGTGCCTGGAGTGGTCGACCGGGACAGGCAACTTCCTTTAACTATGGCTACACCTTC; CDR3 protein: CAWSGRPGQATSFNYGYTF
clone size: -; J gene: TRBJ1-5; V gene: TRBV15; D gene: TRBD1; CDR3 DNA: TGTGCCACCAGACCGACAGGGAGCAATCAGCCCCAGCATTTT; CDR3 protein: CATRPTGSNQPQHF
clone size: -; J gene: TRBJ1-1; V gene: TRBV6-6; D gene: -; CDR3 DNA: TGTGCCAGCAGTTCCCCCAATGGGGTGAGGAACACTGAAGCTTTCTTT; CDR3 protein: CASSSPNGVRNTEAFF
clone size: -; J gene: TRBJ2-3; V gene: TRBV19; D gene: TRBD2; CDR3 DNA: TGTGCCAGTAGGCTAGCGGTTAGCACAGATACGCAGTATTTT; CDR3 protein: CASRLAVSTDTQYF
clone size: few; J gene: TRBJ1-5; V gene: TRBV2; D gene: -; CDR3 DNA: TGTGCCAGCAGTGATCCCCCCCGCACAGGTCAGCCCCAGCATTTT; CDR3 protein: CASSDPPRTGQPQHF
clone size: -; J gene: TRBJ1-4; V gene: TRBV2; D gene: -; CDR3 DNA: TGTGCCAGCAGTGAAGCAGGGGTGACTAATGAAAAACTGTTTTTT; CDR3 protein: CASSEAGVTNEKLFF
clone size: -; J gene: TRBJ2-2; V gene: TRBV2; D gene: TRBD2; CDR3 DNA: TGTGCCAGCACCGCCGGGACTACTAACACCGGGGAGCTGTTTTTT; CDR3 protein: CASTAGTTNTGELFF
clone size: -; J gene: TRBJ2-7; V gene: TRBV5-6; D gene: -; CDR3 DNA: TGTGCCAGCAGCTTGAGTTTCGGAGTCGGCTACGAGCAGTACTTC; CDR3 protein: CASSLSFGVGYEQYF
clone size: -; J gene: TRBJ1-5; V gene: TRBV3-1/TRBV3-2; D gene: -; CDR3 DNA: TGTGCCAGCAGCCAAGATCCTTTCGGGGAACCCCAGCATTTT; CDR3 protein: CASSQDPFGEPQHF
clone size: -; J gene: TRBJ1-4; V gene: TRBV7-6; D gene: -; CDR3 DNA: TGTGCCAGCAGCTTGGACAGCAGGCTAACTAATGAAAAACTGTTTTTT; CDR3 protein: CASSLDSRLTNEKLFF
clone size: -; J gene: TRBJ2-7; V gene: TRBV6-1; D gene: -; CDR3 DNA: TGTGCCAGCAGTGAAGCGAGGCTAGCTGGCGAGCAGTACTTC; CDR3 protein: CASSEARLAGEQYF
clone size: -; J gene: TRBJ2-2; V gene: TRBV12-3/TRBV12-4; D gene: -; CDR3 DNA: TGTGCCAGCTCTGGGGACACCGGGGAGCTGTTTTTT; CDR3 protein: CASSGDTGELFF
clone size: -; J gene: TRBJ2-1; V gene: TRBV29-1; D gene: -; CDR3 DNA: TGCAGCGTACACAGCACCGTGGGCAATGAGCAGTTCTTC; CDR3 protein: CSVHSTVGNEQFF
clone size: -; J gene: TRBJ1-4; V gene: TRBV24-1; D gene: -; CDR3 DNA: TGTGCCACCAGTGATAACCCCGGGGGCGCCCTTGAAAAACTGTTTTTT; CDR3 protein: CATSDNPGGALEKLFF
clone size: -; J gene: TRBJ2-1; V gene: TRBV5-6; D gene: TRBD1; CDR3 DNA: TGTGCCAGCACCCGCGCAGGACAGGCCTACAATGAGCAGTTCTTC; CDR3 protein: CASTRAGQAYNEQFF
clone size: -; J gene: TRBJ2-7; V gene: TRBV18; D gene: TRBD2; CDR3 DNA: TGTGCCAGCTCCGGGACTAACTACGAGCAGTACTTC; CDR3 protein: CASSGTNYEQYF
clone size: -; J gene: TRBJ1-3; V gene: TRBV7-6; D gene: TRBD1; CDR3 DNA: TGTGCCAGCAGCCACGTCGGACAGGGAAAAGGAAACACCATATATTTT; CDR3 protein: CASSHVGQGKGNTIYF
clone size: -; J gene: TRBJ2-6; V gene: TRBV5-6; D gene: -; CDR3 DNA: TGTGCCAGCAGCTTCGAGAACTTGGCTGGGGCCAACGTCCTGACTTTC; CDR3 protein: CASSFENLAGANVLTF
clone size: -; J gene: TRBJ2-1; V gene: TRBV19; D gene: TRBD2; CDR3 DNA: TGTGCCAGTAGTACCCGGACTAGCGGACTACAATTTAGGGATGAGCAGTTCTTC; CDR3 protein: CASSTRTSGLQFRDEQFF
clone size: -; J gene: TRBJ1-2; V gene: TRBV15; D gene: -; CDR3 DNA: TGTGCCACCAGCAGAGCCCCTGGAGGACCTCGGAATGGCTACACCTTC; CDR3 protein: CATSRAPGGPRNGYTF
clone size: -; J gene: TRBJ1-2; V gene: TRBV29-1; D gene: TRBD1; CDR3 DNA: TGCAGCGTTGAGAGACAGGGACCGGCGGGCTACACCTTC; CDR3 protein: CSVERQGPAGYTF
clone size: -; J gene: TRBJ1-6; V gene: TRBV19; D gene: TRBD1; CDR3 DNA: TGTGCCAGTATCAGGGGGGCAAAAAATTCACCCCTCCACTTT; CDR3 protein: CASIRGAKNSPLHF
clone size: -; J gene: TRBJ2-7; V gene: TRBV11-3; D gene: -; CDR3 DNA: TGTGCCAGCAGCTTAAGGACGGCCGCGAGCTCCTACGAGCAGTACTTC; CDR3 protein: CASSLRTAASSYEQYF
clone size: -; J gene: TRBJ1-1; V gene: TRBV10-3; D gene: -; CDR3 DNA: TGTGCCATCAGTGCAGTCGGGGACACTGAAGCTTTCTTT; CDR3 protein: CAISAVGDTEAFF
clone size: once; J gene: TRBJ1-4; V gene: TRBV6-6; D gene: -; CDR3 DNA: TGTGCCAGCAGCCCGCCCCGACGGACGAATGAAAAACTGTTTTTT; CDR3 protein: CASSPPRRTNEKLFF
clone size: -; J gene: TRBJ2-1; V gene: TRBV6-2/TRBV6-3; D gene: TRBD2; CDR3 DNA: TGTGCCAGCAGTTACCTAGCGGGGATGTACAATGAGCAGTTCTTC; CDR3 protein: CASSYLAGMYNEQFF
clone size: -; J gene: TRBJ1-2; V gene: TRBV19; D gene: TRBD1; CDR3 DNA: TGTGCCAGTAGCAATCTATTACAGGGGAACTATGGCTACACCTTC; CDR3 protein: CASSNLLQGNYGYTF
clone size: once; J gene: TRBJ1-1; V gene: TRBV27; D gene: -; CDR3 DNA: TGTGCCAGCAGTTTTTATCGCAGCGCCACTGAAGCTTTCTTT; CDR3 protein: CASSFYRSATEAFF
clone size: -; J gene: TRBJ2-7; V gene: TRBV12-3/TRBV12-4; D gene: -; CDR3 DNA: TGTGCCAGCAGTCCCCTGAGCCTTCCGCAGTACTTC; CDR3 protein: CASSPLSLPQYF
clone size: few; J gene: TRBJ1-2; V gene: TRBV27; D gene: -; CDR3 DNA: TGTGCCAGCAGTTTAAAACCCGGGACCTATGGCTACACCTTC; CDR3 protein: CASSLKPGTYGYTF